This TCR beta chain was found in a study of T cell changes during pregnancy in multiple sclerosis. The CDR3 sequence is 15 residues long. V lost 4 bases and J 3 bases, leaving 13 bases between the germline ends. Germline assignment: CDR1 LGHNA and CDR2 YSLEER. Profiled with immunoSEQ multiplex PCR; TCRdb holds only in-frame clones, not every one. Altogether more than 30,000 clones are present, 87% being singletons, with the ten largest covering roughly 9%. The chain employs TRBV4-3 and TRBJ2-1; D uncertain. The input for sequencing was CD8+ T cells from peripheral blood mononuclear cells, taken in the first trimester of pregnancy. The clonotype was recovered from a female donor with multiple sclerosis, enrolled in a pregnancy study. CDR3 region: CASSLSPASYNEQFF. The CDR3, as DNA: TGCGCCAGCAGCCTCTCCCCCGCCAGCTACAATGAGCAGTTCTTC.